The 26 T cell receptor beta chains given below trace back to one sample, sequenced in a study of T cell responses to AZD1222 COVID-19 vaccine. Sequenced by immunoSEQ multiplex PCR; TCRdb stores in-frame clones only, minus some. The sample has under 150,000 clones, 90% seen once. The specimen comprised peripheral blood, sampled on day 0 of AZD1222 vaccination. The source of these receptors is an adult in good health.

This clone was recorded once. The V call is TRBV10-3, the J call TRBJ2-2; tentative D call: TRBD1 (5 bases). Trimming left V 2 bases short and J 1 base short, with 8 bases between. Per the germline V gene, CDR1 is ENHRY and CDR2 is SYGVKD. The CDR3 is 15 residues long. Here the CDR3 DNA reads TGTGCCATCAGTGAGAAACAGGAGAACACCGGGGAGCTGTTTTTT. Amino acids: CAISEKQENTGELFF.

The chain couples TRBV7-9 to TRBJ1-1; D not resolved. The V end was cut by 4 bases, the J end by 8 bases, with 23 bases between. The CDR3 covers 16 residues. The germline V gene encodes CDR1 SEHNR and CDR2 FQNEAQ (reference sequence). CDR3 protein: CASSSIAQTYPPEAFF. CDR3 DNA: TGTGCCAGCAGCTCGATAGCCCAGACGTATCCTCCCGAAGCTTTCTTT.

This chain uses TRBV13 with TRBJ2-7; 7 positions match TRBD2. CDR3 length: 14 amino acids. Germline V gene lookup returns CDR1 PRHDT and CDR2 FYEKMQ (reference sequence). V was clipped by 4 bases and J by 6 bases; unmatched bases: 9. CDR3 nucleotide sequence: TGTGCCAGCAGCTGGGGGTCTAGCGGCGCCGAGCAGTACTTC. Translating gives CASSWGSSGAEQYF.

The DNA of the CDR3 is TGTGCCAGCAGCTCCCAGGGTGATGGTGGCACAGATACGCAGTATTTT. Translating it yields CASSSQGDGGTDTQYF. This chain links TRBV21-1 with TRBJ2-3; the table's D call TRBD1 went unverified against the DNA. TRBV21-1 is a pseudogene. The CDR3 is 16 amino acids.

This rearrangement joins TRBV13 to TRBJ1-2; TRBD1 matches 8 bases. This CDR3 contains 14 residues. The junction had 11 bases not matched to a gene; V was cut back by 7 bases and J by 7 bases. Germline V gene data show CDR1 as PRHDT and CDR2 as FYEKMQ (reference sequence). CDR3 sequence reads: CASTMGQGAVGYTF. In nucleotides, the CDR3 is TGTGCCAGCACCATGGGGCAGGGGGCGGTTGGCTACACCTTC.

There are a few counts of this clone. The V call is TRBV7-3, the J call TRBJ1-3; no clear D. CDR1 is SGHTA and CDR2 is FQGTGA in the germline V gene. The CDR3 is 15 residues long. V gave up 5 bases and J gave up 0 bases, with 11 bases separating them. The CDR3 loop reads CASSQDGLSGNTIYF. The CDR3, as DNA: TGTGCCAGCAGCCAAGACGGCCTCTCTGGAAACACCATATATTTT.

This clone was found once. This chain uses TRBV6-1 with TRBJ1-3; D gene uncertain. Trimming removed 0 bases at V and 1 base at J, with 10 bases between. Germline V CDR1 and CDR2: MNHNS, SASEGT. This CDR3 has 16 amino acids. DNA of the CDR3: TGTGCCAGCAGTGAAGCCGGGGATAGGTCTGGAAACACCATATATTTT. Residues: CASSEAGDRSGNTIYF.

The chain links TRBV29-1 to TRBJ2-7; D not resolved. This CDR3 contains 10 residues. Germline V gives CDR1 SQVTM, CDR2 ANQGSEA. Trimming shortened V by 0 bases and J by 5 bases, and 2 bases separated the two germline ends. CDR3 in DNA: TGCAGCGTTGAAGAGAACGAGCAGTACTTC. It specifies CSVEENEQYF.

The V and J genes are TRBV6-5 and TRBJ1-3; D is ambiguous. Between the trimmed V and J ends, which lost 2 bases and 2 bases, there was a span of 10 bases. In germline, CDR1 is MNHEY, CDR2 SVGAGI. The CDR3 runs to 15 residues. Here the CDR3 reads CASSYTLPPGNTIYF. CDR3 bases: TGTGCCAGCAGTTACACGCTTCCCCCTGGAAACACCATATATTTT.

The J gene is TRBJ2-1, the V gene TRBV28; 8 bases align to TRBD2. CDR1 and CDR2 (germline): MDHEN, SYDVKM. V gave up 6 bases and J gave up 4 bases; unmatched junction bases: 5. This CDR3 contains 14 residues. This CDR3 is CASREGGGYNEQFF. The DNA of the CDR3 is TGTGCCAGCAGGGAGGGCGGGGGGTACAATGAGCAGTTCTTC.

J is TRBJ2-2 and V is TRBV4-1; D is unresolved. This CDR3 has 14 residues. V gave up 11 bases and J gave up 0 bases, with 13 bases separating them. CDR1 MGHRA and CDR2 YSYEKL come from the germline V gene. The CDR3 nucleotides are TGCGCCGGCAACCGGGCTCCGAACACCGGGGAGCTGTTTTTT. Protein sequence: CAGNRAPNTGELFF.

The chain is built from TRBV7-8 and TRBJ1-5; no firm D call. The CDR3 contains 12 residues. The ends were cut back, 5 bases at V and 9 bases at J, with 11 bases in the middle. CDR1 and CDR2 from the germline V gene are SGHVS and FQNEAQ. CDR3 sequence (DNA): TGTGCCAGCAGCCAATTTTTGGGGCCCCAGCATTTT. It translates to CASSQFLGPQHF.

This sequence joins TRBV11-3 and TRBJ2-3, with D maybe TRBD2 (6 bases). The CDR3 contains 17 residues. The V and J ends lost 7 bases and 2 bases respectively, with 22 bases between them. In germline, CDR1 is SGHNT, CDR2 YENEEA. CDR3 nucleotide sequence: TGTGCCAGCACCCACGGGACGGGAGCTAGAGACACAGATACGCAGTATTTT. Amino acids: CASTHGTGARDTDTQYF.

In this sample, this clone turned up once. This chain links TRBV7-2 with TRBJ2-2; tentative D call: TRBD2 (6 bases). V dropped 3 bases and J dropped 2 bases, with 22 bases sitting between them. The V gene's germline CDR1 is SGHTA and CDR2 FQGNSA. CDR3 length: 19 residues. CDR3 in amino acids: CASSLDGREPPTNTGELFF. CDR3 DNA sequence: TGTGCCAGCAGCTTGGATGGGCGGGAACCTCCAACCAACACCGGGGAGCTGTTTTTT.

This chain uses TRBV14 with TRBJ2-1, with TRBD2 identical over 13 bases. Per germline, CDR1 SGHDN and CDR2 FVKESK. This CDR3 comprises 16 residues. After removal of 5 bases from V and 8 bases from J, the junction contained 9 bases not matched to a gene. The CDR3 nucleotides read TGTGCCAGCAGCTCCCGACTAGCGGGAGGTCCCGATGAGCAGTTCTTC. As protein: CASSSRLAGGPDEQFF.

This chain joins TRBV10-3 and TRBJ2-3, with D perhaps being TRBD1 or TRBD2 (5 bases each). The CDR3 has 16 residues. V gave up 4 bases and J gave up 2 bases, with 16 bases separating them. Germline V lookup: CDR1 ENHRY, CDR2 SYGVKD. CDR3 DNA sequence: TGTGCCATCAGTGGCCGGACGGGGCTGGACACAGATACGCAGTATTTT. Protein sequence: CAISGRTGLDTDTQYF.

The J gene is TRBJ2-3, the V gene TRBV19; 7 bases map to TRBD2. The germline V gene has CDR1 LNHDA and CDR2 SQIVND (reference sequence). The CDR3 length is 15 residues. V lost 5 bases and J lost 1; bases outside the gene matches: 6. The CDR3 bases are TGTGCCAGTAGTTTACTAGCGCCACGCACAGATACGCAGTATTTT. This translates into CASSLLAPRTDTQYF.

The chain recombines TRBV12-3 or TRBV12-4 with TRBJ1-1; D remains ambiguous. The ends were cut back, 11 bases at V and 10 bases at J, with 17 bases in the middle. The CDR3 covers 11 residues. CDR3 sequence (DNA): TGTGCCGCCGCCGTCCGAGTGAGAGCTTTCTTT. Its translation: CAAAVRVRAFF.

The gene calls are TRBV18 and TRBJ2-7; tentative D call: TRBD2 (5 bases). Trimming left V 5 bases short and J 2 bases short, with 13 bases between. There are 14 residues in the CDR3. Germline CDR1 is KGHSH and CDR2 is LQKENI. CDR3: CASSESGSTYEQYF. The CDR3 region has the DNA TGTGCCAGCTCAGAATCGGGATCAACCTACGAGCAGTACTTC.

The J gene is TRBJ2-1, the V gene TRBV9; D is undetermined. CDR3 length equals 15 residues. V dropped 0 bases and J dropped 8 bases, with 15 bases sitting between them. Germline CDR1 SGDLS, CDR2 YYNGEE. The CDR3 here is CASSVDGLVGDEQFF. The CDR3 bases are TGTGCCAGCAGCGTAGACGGGCTAGTAGGCGATGAGCAGTTCTTC.

The chain has TRBV7-6 and TRBJ2-3, with D unclear. This CDR3 region has 13 residues. Germline-derived CDR1 and CDR2 are SGHVS and FNYEAQ. V gave up 1 base and J gave up 2 bases, with 4 bases separating them. DNA for the CDR3: TGTGCCAGCAGCTTAGATGCCACAGATACGCAGTATTTT. Its translation is CASSLDATDTQYF. Looking up the rest from reference TRBV7-6 and TRBJ2-3 gives the full variable domain: GAGVSQSPRYKVTKRGQDVALRCDPISGHVSLYWYRQALGQGPEFLTYFNYEAQQDKSGLPNDRFSAERPEGSISTLTIQRTEQRDSAMYRCASSLDATDTQYFGPGTRLTVL.

The rearrangement joins TRBV14 to TRBJ1-5; D gene uncertain. The V gene lost 0 bases and the J gene lost 7 bases, with 7 bases spanning the gap. The CDR3 consists of 13 residues. Germline lookup yields CDR1 SGHDN and CDR2 FVKESK. The CDR3 DNA sequence: TGTGCCAGCAGCCAAGATAAGTGGCAGCCCCAGCATTTT. Translation: CASSQDKWQPQHF.

CDR3 loop: CASSLGRDTGELFF. CDR3 coding DNA: TGTGCCAGCAGCTTAGGAAGAGACACCGGGGAGCTGTTTTTT. The chain uses TRBV7-9 and TRBJ2-2; D not certain. The length of the CDR3 is 14 residues. Trimming shortened V by 1 base and J by 3 bases, and 6 bases separated the two germline ends. Germline V CDR1 and CDR2: SEHNR, FQNEAQ (reference sequence).

The rearrangement links TRBV2 to TRBJ1-2; 7 bases line up with TRBD1. The CDR3 loop spans 13 amino acids. Germline CDR1 and CDR2: SNHLY and FYNNEI. J was trimmed by 7 bases and V by 4 bases; bases with no gene match: 6. In DNA, the CDR3 is TGTGCCAGCAGTGGACAGGGTTCTGGTGGCTACACCTTC. It translates to CASSGQGSGGYTF. The complete variable domain, with remaining parts taken from reference TRBV2 and TRBJ1-2, reads EPEVTQTPSHQVTQMGQEVILRCVPISNHLYFYWYRQILGQKVEFLVSFYNNEISEKSEIFDDQFSVERPDGSNFTLKIRSTKLEDSAMYFCASSGQGSGGYTFGSGTRLTVV.

The gene calls are TRBV19 and TRBJ1-5; D not certain. Trimming pared 9 bases from V and 4 bases from J, leaving 19 bases between. This CDR3 comprises 15 residues. From germline, CDR1 is LNHDA and CDR2 SQIVND (reference sequence). CDR3 coding DNA: TGTGCCAGCCACTGGACCCCGGCCGGTAATCAGCCCCAGCATTTT. Its protein product is CASHWTPAGNQPQHF.

The chain combines TRBV7-6 with TRBJ2-7; 9 bases match TRBD2. V was clipped by 5 bases and J by 3 bases; unmatched bases: 11. The CDR3 has 16 amino acids. Germline CDR1 and CDR2: SGHVS and FNYEAQ. In DNA form, the CDR3 reads TGTGCCAGCAGCCCCCTTGCGGGGGGGCCTAGCTACGAGCAGTACTTC. This gives the protein CASSPLAGGPSYEQYF.